This T cell receptor (beta chain) was identified during a study of blood T cell repertoires in COVID-19 (dated by TCRdb to 2018 to 2021). Study-wide context: Collaborator samples came from the United States, Italy and Spain and covered acute and convalescent phases of COVID-19. The material from the prospective study consisted of cDNA or gDNA derived from T cells, B-cell-depleted T cells, or PBMCs. The dataset comprised deeply sampled blood TCRbeta repertoires from subjects exposed to, actively infected with, or recovered from COVID-19. The repertoires were released in a freely available public database meant as a resource for research on the immune response to SARS-CoV-2. The samples were drawn from two sources: the first 160 participants of the ongoing ImmuneRACE study, and 1,000 to 1,500 subjects contributed by 6 global collaborators. Nearly every sample came with metadata listing a de-identified subject ID, COVID-19 status, age in years and sex. Where HLA class I and class II types were available, the types were taken from metadata supplied by the sample provider, not from assay-based typing.

Concerning this clone itself: No antigen is known for it. No much larger clone exists at a distance of one base, and base qualities are not known.

One collaborating source in Seattle enrolled patients while the patients were actively infected and followed the patients over time throughout the course of disease. Whole blood was collected in K2EDTA tubes by collaborating institutions according to the institutions' own protocols. For TCRbeta analysis, collaborators shipped samples as frozen whole blood, isolated PBMCs, or DNA extracted from either of those sample types. TCRbeta CDR3 regions were amplified from genomic DNA using the immunoSEQ Assay, a bias-controlled multiplex PCR. Regarding the original processing steps: Within the assay, amplification of reference gene primers was used to estimate how many nucleated cells each sample contained. To quantify the absolute abundance of each unique TCRbeta CDR3 rearrangement, sequence reads were collapsed and filtered. For each sample, productive Simpson clonality was calculated as the square root of Simpson's diversity index across productive rearrangements. Drawn from immuneACCESS, this table holds only the in-frame rearrangements with V and J called that TCRdb kept. Clones are partly lost; checked studies trace under half to an unresolved V gene and leave the rest unexplained. From that table come the V and J calls and clone size; the DNA was used to work out D and trimming. Here the sample has about 280,000 clones; roughly 90% occur a single time. The ten largest clones represent about 10% of the sample.

Its CDR3 holds 14 amino acids, cysteine through phenylalanine. Of all the DNA, just the CDR3 is kept, 42 bases in frame from base 1. The germline V gene gives CDR1 as SGDLS and CDR2 as YYNGEE. Unmatched junction bases come to 8, with V trimmed by 4 bases and J by 5 bases. Overall study results and their limits: How much clinical and demographic metadata was included differed by source and by participant, and the metadata was provided uncurated.

Input material: peripheral blood. The chain is assembled from TRBV9 and TRBJ2-7; 8 junctional bases match TRBD2. This receptor was taken from a woman in her twenties or thirties with COVID-19, enrolled during active disease. The CDR3 in this case is CASSPSGSVHEQYF. The DNA sequence is TGTGCCAGCAGCCCGAGCGGGAGTGTTCACGAGCAGTACTTC.